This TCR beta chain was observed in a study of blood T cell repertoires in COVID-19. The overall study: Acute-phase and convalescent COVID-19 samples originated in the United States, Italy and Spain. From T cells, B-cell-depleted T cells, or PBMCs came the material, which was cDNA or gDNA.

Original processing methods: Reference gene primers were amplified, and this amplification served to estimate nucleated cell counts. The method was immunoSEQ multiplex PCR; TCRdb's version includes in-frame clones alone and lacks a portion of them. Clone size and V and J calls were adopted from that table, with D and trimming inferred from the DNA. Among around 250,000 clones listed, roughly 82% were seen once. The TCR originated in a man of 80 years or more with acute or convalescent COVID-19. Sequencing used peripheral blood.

The CDR3 is CTSSPRVAVTYEQYF. The DNA for the CDR3 is TGCACCAGCAGCCCGAGGGTAGCAGTTACCTACGAGCAGTACTTC. The chain employs TRBV1 and TRBJ2-7; the DNA was not compared with TRBD2, the D call given in the table. TRBV1 is deemed a pseudogene. The CDR3 totals 15 residues.